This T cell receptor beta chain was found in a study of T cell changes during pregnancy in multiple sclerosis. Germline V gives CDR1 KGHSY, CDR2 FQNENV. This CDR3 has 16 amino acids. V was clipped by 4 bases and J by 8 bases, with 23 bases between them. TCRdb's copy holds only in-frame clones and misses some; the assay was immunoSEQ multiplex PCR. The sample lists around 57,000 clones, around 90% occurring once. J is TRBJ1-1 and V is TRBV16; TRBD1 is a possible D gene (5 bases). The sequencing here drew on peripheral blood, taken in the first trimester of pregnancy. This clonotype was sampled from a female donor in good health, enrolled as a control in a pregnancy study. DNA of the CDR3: TGTGCCAGCAGCCGGAAGAGGACACCCTCGGAGTCCGAAGCTTTCTTT. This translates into CASSRKRTPSESEAFF.